Following are 28 T cell receptor beta chains from one sample sequenced in a study of blood T cell repertoires in COVID-19. Only in-frame clones appear in the TCRdb table, and some are missing; sequencing was by immunoSEQ multiplex PCR. The profile shows 70,000 or so clones, roughly 91% of them singletons. The sample taken for sequencing was peripheral blood. Receptors originate from a human donor in a cohort sampled during active COVID-19.

V is TRBV5-6 and J is TRBJ2-1; TRBD2 aligns across 10 bases. The germline V gene has CDR1 SGHDT and CDR2 YYEEEE. V lost 0 bases, J lost 10 bases, and 10 bases stayed unmatched. The CDR3 is made up of 16 amino acids. The CDR3 DNA follows: TGTGCCAGCAGCTTGGGAGCGGGAGGGCCCTACGAGGAGCAGTTCTTC. The encoded protein is CASSLGAGGPYEEQFF.

This clone appeared a single time. The rearrangement joins TRBV5-1 to TRBJ1-5, with 8 bases identical to TRBD1. CDR1 and CDR2 (germline): SGHRS, YFSETQ. With 5 bases clipped from V and 3 bases from J, the junction kept 7 bases outside the gene matches. The CDR3 is 15 amino acids. The CDR3 protein is CASSLTGDHNQPQHF. CDR3 DNA sequence: TGCGCCAGCAGTTTGACAGGGGATCACAATCAGCCCCAGCATTTT.

The genes are TRBV19 and TRBJ2-1; D is ambiguous. CDR1 LNHDA and CDR2 SQIVND come from the germline V gene (reference sequence). The CDR3 runs 12 residues. Trimming removed 4 bases at V and 4 bases at J, with 5 bases between. CDR3 DNA sequence: TGTGCCAGTAGTACGTTGTACAATGAGCAGTTCTTC. This translates into CASSTLYNEQFF.

The chain is built from TRBV19 and TRBJ2-1; possibly TRBD2 for D (5 bases). The CDR3 runs to 15 residues. Trimming took off 6 bases at V and 1 base at J, with 13 bases between the two ends. Germline CDR1 reads LNHDA; CDR2 reads SQIVND (reference sequence). The CDR3 nucleotides are TGTGCCAGTAGCGCGGGTACCATATCCTACAATGAGCAGTTCTTC. It encodes CASSAGTISYNEQFF.

This chain uses TRBV2 with TRBJ1-1, with 8 bases lining up with TRBD1. V was clipped by 5 bases and J by 6 bases; unmatched bases: 5. The CDR3 loop spans 13 amino acids. Germline CDR1 SNHLY, CDR2 FYNNEI. The CDR3: CASSPRTGPEAFF. The CDR3 DNA is TGTGCCAGCAGTCCTCGGACAGGGCCTGAAGCTTTCTTT.

The chain combines TRBV5-5 with TRBJ1-4, with TRBD1 matching 8 bases. V gave up 4 bases and J gave up 2 bases; unmatched junction bases: 4. CDR1 SGHKS and CDR2 YYEKEE come from the germline V gene (reference sequence). There are 15 residues in the CDR3. CDR3 region: CASSRGQGTNEKLFF. CDR3 in DNA: TGTGCCAGCAGCAGAGGACAGGGTACTAATGAAAAACTGTTTTTT.

The chain employs TRBV2 and TRBJ1-4, with D unresolved. V shed 6 bases and J shed 6 bases, with 5 bases lying between them. The CDR3 is made up of 11 amino acids. Germline lookup yields CDR1 SNHLY and CDR2 FYNNEI. CDR3 DNA sequence: TGTGCCAGCAGCCGTGATGAAAAACTGTTTTTT. This gives the protein CASSRDEKLFF.

The chain is built from TRBV6-1 and TRBJ1-1; weak D call: TRBD1 (5 bases). Germline V gene data show CDR1 as MNHNS and CDR2 as SASEGT. The CDR3 covers 15 residues. V lost 3 bases, J lost 1 base, and 12 bases lay in between. CDR3 region: CASSEGGFSNTEAFF. CDR3 in DNA: TGTGCCAGCAGTGAGGGGGGTTTTTCGAACACTGAAGCTTTCTTT.

The V call is TRBV2, the J call TRBJ2-5; D is perhaps TRBD2 (6 bases). V was cut by 5 bases and J by 7 bases, with 14 bases left in between. The germline V gene encodes CDR1 SNHLY and CDR2 FYNNEI. This CDR3 spans 13 amino acids. The chain's CDR3 is CASSPGSPGTQYF. For the CDR3, the DNA is TGTGCCAGCAGTCCCGGGAGTCCGGGGACCCAGTACTTC.

As DNA, the CDR3 is TGTGCCAGCAGTGAAGATCTAGCGTATGAGACCCAGTACTTC. It is translated as CASSEDLAYETQYF. The chain links TRBV2 to TRBJ2-5; D perhaps matches TRBD2 (6 bases). Germline lookup yields CDR1 SNHLY and CDR2 FYNNEI. V lost 1 base, J lost 5 bases, and 11 bases lay in between. The length of the CDR3 is 14 residues.

This clone was counted a single time. The genes are TRBV3-1 (or the pseudogene TRBV3-2) and TRBJ1-3; possibly TRBD1 for D (5 bases). This CDR3 has 16 residues. Trimming pared 4 bases from V and 0 bases from J, leaving 13 bases between. CDR1 is LGHDT and CDR2 is YNNKEL in the germline V gene (reference sequence). CDR3 sequence reads: CASSPRDWASGNTIYF. CDR3 bases: TGTGCCAGCAGCCCAAGGGACTGGGCCTCTGGAAACACCATATATTTT.

The chain joins TRBV27 to TRBJ2-7; the D is unclear. V was clipped by 2 bases and J by 3 bases, with 8 bases between them. The CDR3 runs to 13 residues. Germline V gives CDR1 MNHEY, CDR2 SMNVEV (reference sequence). The CDR3 DNA reads as TGTGCCAGCAGTTTACGACACAGCTACGAGCAGTACTTC. Its protein product is CASSLRHSYEQYF.

CDR3 nucleotide sequence: TGTGCCAGCAGTTTATATCCCCCGAGGGGGAGCTCCTACGAGCAGTACTTC. This sequence encodes CASSLYPPRGSSYEQYF. This sequence joins TRBV28 and TRBJ2-7; D might be TRBD1 (6 bases). The V gene's germline CDR1 is MDHEN and CDR2 SYDVKM. V was cut by 1 base and J by 0 bases, with 16 bases left in between. This CDR3 region has 17 residues.

V and J are TRBV3-1 (or the pseudogene TRBV3-2) and TRBJ1-1; possible D gene TRBD1, 6 bases. V lost 0 bases to trimming and J lost 11 bases, with 13 bases between them. CDR1 is LGHDT and CDR2 is YNNKEL in the germline V gene (reference sequence). The CDR3 runs to 13 residues. The CDR3 DNA reads as TGTGCCAGCAGCCAAGACGGCGGGGGACATGCTTTCTTT. Its protein product is CASSQDGGGHAFF.

In DNA form, the CDR3 reads TGTGCCAGTAGTGGTTTTACAGGAACAGATACGCAGTATTTT. It translates to CASSGFTGTDTQYF. This chain links TRBV19 with TRBJ2-3, with D possibly TRBD1 on 5 matching bases. CDR1 is LNHDA, CDR2 SQIVND, per germline (reference sequence). This CDR3 comprises 14 residues. V was trimmed by 5 bases and J by 3 bases, leaving 12 bases between them.

The chain links TRBV30 to TRBJ2-1; D perhaps matches TRBD1 (5 bases). Germline V gives CDR1 GTSNPN, CDR2 SVGIG (reference sequence). With 1 base removed from V and 13 bases from J, the gap between germline ends came to 11 bases. The CDR3 has 11 amino acids. DNA for the CDR3: TGTGCCTGGAGTGCGACAGAGGAACAGTTCTTC. Translated: CAWSATEEQFF.

The chain couples TRBV3-1 (or the pseudogene TRBV3-2) to TRBJ2-5, with 9 bases lining up with TRBD2. The CDR3 covers 16 residues. With V trimmed by 0 bases and J by 2 bases, 4 bases remained unmatched. CDR1 is LGHDT, CDR2 YNNKEL, per germline (reference sequence). CDR3 loop: CASSQDRLAGQETQYF. For the CDR3, the DNA is TGTGCCAGCAGCCAAGATCGGCTAGCGGGACAAGAGACCCAGTACTTC.

This chain connects TRBV3-1 (or the pseudogene TRBV3-2) to TRBJ2-7; D call uncertain. CDR3 length: 12 amino acids. The V end lost 0 bases, the J end lost 10 bases, and 10 bases lay between the germline ends. Germline-derived CDR1 and CDR2 are LGHDT and YNNKEL (reference sequence). The CDR3 DNA sequence: TGTGCCAGCAGCCAAGATACTAATTCACAGTACTTC. Translation gives CASSQDTNSQYF.

The chain combines TRBV6-4 with TRBJ1-5; 7 bases agree with TRBD1. V lost 9 bases, J lost 6 bases, and 11 bases stayed unmatched. The CDR3 has 14 amino acids. Per germline, CDR1 MRHNA and CDR2 SNTAGT. CDR3 bases: TGTGCCAGTTCTACAGGGGTAGAAGGTCAGCCCCAGCATTTT. Translation gives CASSTGVEGQPQHF.

The rearrangement links TRBV6-1 to TRBJ1-2; 7 bases are shared with TRBD1. The CDR3 is 16 residues long. V trimming: 4 bases; J trimming: 9 bases; junction bases outside the gene matches: 17. Per germline, CDR1 MNHNS and CDR2 SASEGT. The CDR3 coding sequence is TGTGCCAGCAGTGCCCCTCGGGACAGAGCGCCTATCAGCTACACCTTC. Amino acids: CASSAPRDRAPISYTF.

The rearrangement uses TRBV6-6 and TRBJ1-5; the D gene is possibly TRBD1 (5 bases). V lost 6 bases and J 0 bases, leaving 12 bases between the germline ends. From germline, CDR1 is MNHNY and CDR2 SVGAGI (reference sequence). The CDR3 has 15 amino acids. The CDR3 DNA reads TGTGCCAGCAGCCCGGCGGGGGGTAGCAATCAGCCCCAGCATTTT. It translates to CASSPAGGSNQPQHF.

The chain is built from TRBV3-1 (or the pseudogene TRBV3-2) and TRBJ2-3; 11 bases are shared with TRBD2. The CDR3 has 15 amino acids. Germline values: CDR1 LGHDT, CDR2 YNNKEL (reference sequence). J lost 3 bases, V lost 4 bases, and 3 bases had no gene match. CDR3 DNA: TGTGCCAGCAGCCGACTAGCGGGGATTACAGATACGCAGTATTTT. Encoded protein: CASSRLAGITDTQYF.

J is TRBJ2-1 and V is TRBV19; no definite D call. V dropped 3 bases and J dropped 6 bases, with 9 bases sitting between them. The germline V gene has CDR1 LNHDA and CDR2 SQIVND (reference sequence). The CDR3 loop spans 13 amino acids. CDR3 in amino acids: CASSIASPNEQFF. CDR3 nucleotides: TGTGCCAGTAGTATTGCTAGTCCCAATGAGCAGTTCTTC.

The V call is TRBV6-6, the J call TRBJ1-1, with TRBD1 matching 7 bases. Germline assignment: CDR1 MNHNY and CDR2 SVGAGI (reference sequence). V dropped 3 bases and J dropped 1; count of bases not matched to a gene: 5. This CDR3 comprises 15 residues. For the CDR3, the DNA is TGTGCCAGCAGTTATGGGACAGCCCAGAACACTGAAGCTTTCTTT. Protein sequence: CASSYGTAQNTEAFF.

The rearrangement links TRBV6-5 to TRBJ2-5, with 7 bases lining up with TRBD2. CDR3 length: 12 residues. Germline CDR1 reads MNHEY; CDR2 reads SVGAGI. J lost 4 bases, V lost 8 bases, and 4 bases had no gene match. This chain's CDR3 is CASGRAGETQYF. In DNA, the CDR3 is TGTGCCAGCGGGAGGGCCGGAGAGACCCAGTACTTC.

This sequence joins TRBV5-6 and TRBJ1-1, with TRBD1 as a possible D gene (6 bases). Trimming took 2 bases from V and 3 from J, leaving 8 bases between them. CDR1 is SGHDT, CDR2 YYEEEE, per germline. The CDR3 is 13 amino acids. The CDR3 loop is CASSFQGHTEAFF. CDR3 nucleotide sequence: TGTGCCAGCAGCTTCCAGGGGCACACTGAAGCTTTCTTT.

The chain recombines TRBV7-9 with TRBJ1-2; D perhaps matches TRBD1 (6 bases). V shed 5 bases and J shed 2 bases, with 15 bases lying between them. The CDR3 extends over 15 amino acids. In germline, CDR1 is SEHNR, CDR2 FQNEAQ (reference sequence). The CDR3, as DNA: TGTGCCAGCAGCCCGGACAGCCAGACGAACTATGGCTACACCTTC. It codes for CASSPDSQTNYGYTF.

This chain joins TRBV5-1 and TRBJ1-1, with 9 nucleotides matching TRBD1. Trimming cost V 4 bases and J 1 base; bases outside gene matches: 8. Germline assignment: CDR1 SGHRS and CDR2 YFSETQ. The CDR3 is 16 residues long. The CDR3 sequence: CASSATGGPSNTEAFF. Here the CDR3 DNA reads TGCGCCAGCAGCGCCACAGGGGGCCCTTCGAACACTGAAGCTTTCTTT.